Each of the 19 T cell receptor beta chains below was sequenced from the same sample in a study of regulatory T cells in long-lasting Graves disease. Time point denoted: newly diagnosed GD, antithyroid drugs for less than 3 months. PBMC RNA was the source of the TCR library. Investigators prepared the TCR beta libraries by applying iRepertoire HTBI primers and Arm-PCR of CDR3 regions. MiXCR was run by TCRdb on the multiplex PCR reads, yielding one entry per CDR3 protein. The table includes some 250,000 distinct CDR3 sequences, 15% to 20% detected once. The sample was also linked to a second study, of T cells in Graves' hyperthyroidism and ophthalmopathy.

Sequenced here: peripheral blood mononuclear cells (PBMCs), sampled at new diagnosis, from a patient treated with antithyroid drugs. These receptor sequences come from a woman aged 25 to 39 with Graves disease.

In this sample, this clonotype turned up many times. The chain has TRBV28 and TRBJ2-7; 7 bases map to TRBD2. Unmatched junction bases numbered 8, after V lost 2 bases and J lost 13 bases. The CDR3 consists of 12 residues. Germline CDR1 and CDR2: MDHEN and SYDVKM. CDR3 sequence (DNA): TGTGCCAGCAGTTTAGCGGGGAGGGAGGAATACTTC. The encoded protein is CASSLAGREEYF.

The J gene is TRBJ2-7, the V gene TRBV5-6, with 8 bases that match TRBD1. This CDR3 contains 14 residues. Germline V gene sequence: CDR1 SGHDT, CDR2 YYEEEE. The ends lost 5 bases at V and 2 bases at J; junction bases unmatched: 6. The CDR3 is CASSVQGETYEQYF. The CDR3, as DNA: TGTGCCAGCAGTGTACAGGGGGAAACCTACGAGCAGTACTTC.

The gene calls are TRBV7-9 and TRBJ2-2; perhaps TRBD2 as D (6 bases). The CDR3 loop spans 15 amino acids. V was pared by 5 bases and J by 6 bases, with 16 bases between. Germline V CDR1 and CDR2: SEHNR, FQNEAQ (reference sequence). This CDR3 is CASSPEGGVAGELFF. In DNA, the CDR3 is TGTGCCAGCAGCCCAGAGGGAGGTGTAGCCGGGGAGCTGTTTTTT.

As for this clonotype: This may be a read error: a much more frequent sequence differs by one nucleotide. CDR3 in amino acids: CASSQNRRGSNQPQHF. CDR3 nucleotides: TGTGCCAGCAGCCAAAACCGGAGGGGGAGCAATCAGCCCCAGCATTTT. The rearrangement links TRBV3-1 to TRBJ1-5; D might be TRBD1 (6 bases). The germline V gene has CDR1 LGHDT and CDR2 YNNKEL (reference sequence). V was clipped by 2 bases and J by 1 base, with 12 bases between them. The CDR3 totals 16 residues.

This clonotype was seen ten or more times. At one end the junction does not follow the germline gene, possibly because of a read error. V is TRBV27 and J is TRBJ2-7; possibly TRBD2 for D (6 bases). The CDR3 is 14 amino acids. The germline CDR1 and CDR2 sequences are MNHEY and SMNVEV (reference sequence). Written as DNA, the CDR3 is TGTGCCAGCAGTTCAACTCCTGGGGGGTACGGGCAGTACTTC. Amino acids: CASSSTPGGYGQYF.

This clonotype occurred many times. V and J are TRBV4-1 and TRBJ2-7; 7 nucleotides line up with TRBD2. The V gene end was trimmed by 1 base and the J gene end by 1 base; junction bases not matched to a gene: 4. This CDR3 contains 15 residues. Germline loops: CDR1 MGHRA, CDR2 YSYEKL. The CDR3 sequence is CASSQGGGASYEQYF. The CDR3 nucleotides are TGCGCCAGCAGCCAAGGGGGGGGAGCTTCCTACGAGCAGTACTTC.

This clonotype was counted at least ten times. The genes are TRBV9 and TRBJ1-1; D is unclear. Trimming stripped 1 base from V and 3 bases from J, with 10 bases between. The CDR3 is 14 residues long. Germline CDR1 and CDR2: SGDLS and YYNGEE. The CDR3 is CASSVTTLDTEAFF. In nucleotides, the CDR3 is TGTGCCAGCAGCGTAACCACCCTGGACACTGAAGCTTTCTTT.

Ten or more counts support this clonotype. The gene calls are TRBV7-6 and TRBJ2-7; no clear D. From germline, CDR1 is SGHVS and CDR2 FNYEAQ. The CDR3 consists of 13 residues. Trimming shortened V by 1 base and J by 3 bases, and 7 bases separated the two germline ends. The CDR3 protein is CASSLGNFYEQYF. The CDR3 DNA is TGTGCCAGCAGCTTAGGAAACTTCTACGAGCAGTACTTC.

This clonotype was detected ten times or more. J is TRBJ2-1 and V is TRBV6-4; 10 positions agree with TRBD2. This CDR3 region has 15 residues. CDR1 MRHNA and CDR2 SNTAGT come from the germline V gene. V was pared by 2 bases and J by 8 bases, with 6 bases of the junction left unmatched. CDR3 sequence: CASSDTGLATDEQFF. CDR3 nucleotides: TGTGCCAGCAGTGACACGGGACTAGCGACCGATGAGCAGTTCTTC.

The CDR3 loop reads CASSRGQGYQPQHF. For the CDR3, the DNA is TGTGCCAGCAGCCGAGGACAGGGATATCAGCCCCAGCATTTT. The V and J genes are TRBV11-2 and TRBJ1-5; 8 nucleotides agree with TRBD1. This CDR3 is built from 14 residues. Looked up from germline, CDR1 is SGHAT and CDR2 is FQNNGV. Trimming removed 5 bases from V and 5 bases from J; junction bases left unmatched: 5.

This clonotype was picked up a small number of times. The gene calls are TRBV27 and TRBJ2-1, with 7 bases identical to TRBD1. The CDR3 covers 16 residues. The V gene end was trimmed by 5 bases and the J gene end by 5 bases; junction bases not matched to a gene: 12. CDR1 is MNHEY, CDR2 SMNVEV, per germline (reference sequence). The CDR3 coding sequence is TGTGCCAGCAGTGCCTTCCGGGACAGAAGAAACAATGAGCAGTTCTTC. It translates to CASSAFRDRRNNEQFF.

In its sample, this clonotype was seen many times. The gene calls are TRBV15 and TRBJ1-4, with 8 positions matching TRBD1. With 3 bases clipped from V and 8 bases from J, the junction kept 5 bases outside the gene matches. Germline V gives CDR1 LNHNV, CDR2 YYDKDF (reference sequence). This CDR3 spans 14 amino acids. The CDR3 protein is CATSRDRALEKLFF. CDR3 in DNA: TGTGCCACCAGCAGGGACAGGGCACTCGAAAAACTGTTTTTT.

The sample holds many counts of this clonotype. The V and J genes are TRBV7-9 and TRBJ2-7, with 7 bases matching TRBD1. Germline V lookup: CDR1 SEHNR, CDR2 FQNEAQ (reference sequence). The CDR3 consists of 14 residues. V gave up 4 bases and J gave up 5 bases; unmatched junction bases: 8. For the CDR3, the DNA is TGTGCCAGCAGCTCAAGGACAGGTCTGAACGAGCAGTACTTC. Protein product: CASSSRTGLNEQYF.

This clonotype was counted ten times or more. One end of the junction does not line up with germline, which may come from a read error. The genes are TRBV12-5 and TRBJ2-4; TRBD2 matches at 12 bases. Per the germline V gene, CDR1 is LGHNT and CDR2 is FRNRAP. The CDR3 contains 20 residues. The CDR3 protein is CSSGLVRTSGDDVDKNIQYF. For the CDR3, the DNA is TGTTCTAGTGGTTTGGTACGGACTAGCGGGGACGATGTTGACAAAAACATTCAGTACTTC.

This clonotype was seen ten or more times. The V call is TRBV28, the J call TRBJ2-3; TRBD2 agrees at 13 bases. Germline CDR1 and CDR2: MDHEN and SYDVKM. The length of the CDR3 is 15 residues. Trimming took 7 bases from V and 2 from J; bases not matched to a gene: 3. CDR3 protein: CASITSGGATDTQYF. The CDR3, as DNA: TGTGCCAGCATAACTAGCGGGGGGGCCACAGATACGCAGTATTTT.

This clonotype was seen many times. The chain joins TRBV7-2 to TRBJ1-2; D perhaps matches TRBD1 (6 bases). Per the germline V gene, CDR1 is SGHTA and CDR2 is FQGNSA. CDR3 length: 16 amino acids. Deletions cut 3 bases from V and 2 bases from J, with 16 bases between. The CDR3 nucleotides are TGTGCCAGCAGCTTTGTTTCCGGGGGGCCCAACTATGGCTACACCTTC. Translation gives CASSFVSGGPNYGYTF.

This clonotype was recorded at least ten times. In nucleotides, the CDR3 is TGTGCCAGCAGCCAAACTAGCGGGGGCAATGAGCAGTTCTTC. It specifies CASSQTSGGNEQFF. The rearrangement joins TRBV3-1 to TRBJ2-1; TRBD2 agrees at 11 bases. CDR1 LGHDT and CDR2 YNNKEL come from the germline V gene (reference sequence). The CDR3 has 14 amino acids. The V and J ends lost 2 bases and 6 bases, in that order; junction bases with no gene match: 0.

This sequence joins TRBV6-5 and TRBJ2-7; perhaps TRBD1 as D (5 bases). Germline loops: CDR1 MNHEY, CDR2 SVGAGI. V lost 4 bases to trimming and J lost 5 bases, with 18 bases between them. The CDR3 is 15 residues long. The CDR3 nucleotides read TGTGCCAGCAGTTTATCCCTTGACAGTTTTCACGAGCAGTACTTC. Protein: CASSLSLDSFHEQYF.

This clonotype was recorded at least ten times. This chain's CDR3 is CASSLAGRDSPTSYNEQFF. CDR3 DNA: TGCGCCAGCAGCTTGGCAGGGCGGGACAGCCCCACCTCCTACAATGAGCAGTTCTTC. The chain links TRBV5-1 to TRBJ2-1; D possibly corresponds to TRBD1 (7 bases). V dropped 0 bases and J dropped 0 bases, with 19 bases sitting between them. The CDR3 extends over 19 amino acids. Germline assignment: CDR1 SGHRS and CDR2 YFSETQ.